This T cell receptor beta chain originates from a study of control samples from healthy donors and cancer patients. The assay was immunoSEQ multiplex PCR, and TCRdb's table has in-frame clones only and misses some. The sample carries 30,000 or so clones, around 94% recorded once. The clonotype comes from a man in his 60s in good health. Specimen: blood.

The CDR3 region is CASSLTAGQETQYF. In DNA form, the CDR3 reads TGCGCCAGCAGCTTGACTGCGGGGCAAGAGACCCAGTACTTC. The chain uses TRBV5-1 and TRBJ2-5; maybe TRBD2 (6 bases). The CDR3 consists of 14 residues. From germline, CDR1 is SGHRS and CDR2 YFSETQ. Between the trimmed V and J ends, which lost 1 base and 2 bases, there was a span of 9 bases.